This section outlines one T cell receptor (beta chain) sequence together with its context. The record originates from a study of human T cells and chemical hapten exposure. Overall study: The study sensitized with 2% DPC on a 2 cm by 2 cm patch of upper inner arm skin. Slight differences in pooled library volume were the main source of varying TCR yields across samples.

Time point: patch test 2, 6 weeks after DPC sensitization. Treatment reported: therapeutic diphenylcyclopropenone sensitization with weekly scalp DPC. Alopecia patients between 18 and 70 years old and suitable for DPC were used as donors. TCRdb analysed the RACE reads with MiXCR anew, one entry per CDR3 protein. The table has roughly 84,000 distinct CDR3 sequences, over 9.5% seen once. Trimming pared 8 bases from V and 0 bases from J, leaving 12 bases between. The CDR3 contains 14 residues. In germline, CDR1 is MNHEY, CDR2 SVGAGI. The gene calls are TRBV6-5 and TRBJ2-3; no clear D gene. Sequenced material: whole blood, taken in connection with sensitization to the hapten diphenylcyclopropenone (DPC). This TCR was sampled from a woman between 50 and 59 years old with alopecia areata. Some clones in this sample may be carry-over from other donors' samples. This CDR3 reads CASGRQTSTDTQYF. The CDR3 DNA reads as TGTGCCAGCGGGCGGCAGACTAGCACAGATACGCAGTATTTT.